This T cell receptor (beta chain) originates from a study of shared clonotypes between healthy human individuals. As for the study in general: CD4 naive and CD4 memory each took three plates per donor, while CD8 naive took two and CD8 memory one.

Naive CD8 isolation took CD45RO-negative cells positively selected for CCR7 and excluded terminally differentiated effector memory CD45RA+ cells. The method was immunoSEQ multiplex PCR; TCRdb's version includes in-frame clones alone and lacks a portion of them. The sample lists about 600,000 clones; nearly 97% were seen once. As for this clone: Its antigen is currently unknown.

Study-wide points: Naive CD4 clonotypes overlapped across a handful of donors at around 4.7%. Sampling covered nothing but blood. Tissue TCR repertoires likely differ from those found in blood. Inspection by rarefaction showed sorted-subset sequencing to be incomplete despite large depth.

The sample consisted of naive CD8+ T cells sorted from blood. This TCR derives from a woman younger than 45 in good health.

Here the CDR3 reads CASRTGTSTRDEQFF. For the CDR3, the DNA is TGTGCCAGCAGGACCGGGACTAGCACAAGGGATGAGCAGTTCTTC. The chain employs TRBV28 and TRBJ2-1; TRBD2 aligns across 9 bases. This CDR3 contains 15 residues. J gave up 8 bases and V 6 bases, and 11 bases lay outside the gene matches. From germline, CDR1 is MDHEN and CDR2 SYDVKM. Looking up the rest from reference TRBV28 and TRBJ2-1 gives the full variable domain: DVKVTQSSRYLVKRTGEKVFLECVQDMDHENMFWYRQDPGLGLRLIYFSYDVKMKEKGDIPEGYSVSREKKERFSLILESASTNQTSMYLCASRTGTSTRDEQFFGPGTRLTVL.